The sequence of this T cell receptor (beta chain) was determined in a study of T cells in Graves' hyperthyroidism and ophthalmopathy. Study-wide results and caveats: Among clonotypes expanded in thyroid above 0.001, most were also found in blood.

Only a few counts were recorded for this clonotype. No antigen is known for it. The CDR3 extends over 14 amino acids. With 5 bases removed from V and 0 bases from J, the gap between germline ends came to 8 bases. RNA transcripts served as the template for amplifying TCR beta CDR3 regions. During a first-round RT-PCR of the TCR CDR3, the HTBI primer set was used. TCRdb re-derived calls from the multiplex PCR reads in MiXCR, one entry per CDR3 protein. The repertoire holds about 400,000 distinct CDR3 sequences, with over 12% as singletons. The PBMCs were taken from approximately 9.7 ml of fresh peripheral blood.

Source material: blood. The TCR was taken from a man aged 45-65 years with Graves' ophthalmopathy. This rearrangement joins TRBV12-3 or TRBV12-4 to TRBJ2-4; D gene uncertain. The CDR3 coding sequence is TGTGCCAGCAGTCCCCAGAGAGCCAAAAACATTCAGTACTTC. Translation: CASSPQRAKNIQYF.